A selection of T cell receptor beta chains follows, all from one sample in a study of cytomegalovirus exposure and HLA in healthy donors. TCRdb keeps only in-frame clones here, not all; method: immunoSEQ multiplex PCR. The sample includes 120,000 or so clones, about 80% of them seen just once. Specimen: PBMCs. These receptors originate from a male donor in good health and CMV-seronegative. CDR3s include the opening cysteine and the closing phenylalanine or tryptophan.

>TRBJ2-3|TRBV5-4
CASSLMRGGVNTQYF
>TRBJ2-6|TRBV19
CASSMGLAGPGANVLTF
>TRBJ2-3|TRBV30
CAWRTAQRTDTQYF
>TRBJ1-1|TRBV5-1
CASSLDPGGGTEAFF
>TRBJ2-7|TRBV2
CASSEGASSINHEQYF
>TRBJ1-4|TRBV5-1
CASSLAGGEKLFF
>TRBJ2-2|TRBV5-1
CASSGGGYTGELFF
>TRBJ1-2|TRBV7-2
CASSSWGVGGYTF
>TRBJ1-5|TRBV6-5
CASTTQNQPQHF
>TRBJ1-2|TRBV5-1
CASSAGGGAMSVGYTF
>TRBJ2-7|TRBV2
CASSDPVSGTVKPYEQYF
>TRBJ2-7|TRBV15
CATSRDRGLSSYEQYF
>TRBJ2-1|TRBV6-1
CASSGIMTGTGNEQFF
>TRBJ2-5|TRBV15
CATSRDWTLVQETQYF
>TRBJ1-1|TRBV5-1
CASSAQGNTEAFF
>TRBJ1-1|TRBV6-5
CASSAGMGTEAFF
>TRBJ2-3|TRBV29-1
CSVALAASTDTQYF
>TRBJ1-2|TRBV28
CASSLGGGFGNYGYTF
>TRBJ1-4|TRBV5-1
CASSLRSPGMNEKLFF
>TRBJ1-2|TRBV12-5
CASGLTLGTEGGGYTF
>TRBJ2-3|TRBV11-2
CASTRDRNLVDTQYF
>TRBJ1-5|TRBV4-1
CASSIGTGGNQPQHF
>TRBJ2-7|TRBV19
CASSVQGSYEQYF
>TRBJ2-2|TRBV7-9
CASSSGYTGELFF
>TRBJ2-2|TRBV6-6
CASNQGAWTGELFF
>TRBJ2-3|TRBV30
CAWSPLVADTQYF
>TRBJ1-5|TRBV6-1
CASSGGTGGSNQPQHF
>TRBJ2-7|TRBV27
CASSFGQGEYEQYF
>TRBJ2-3|TRBV19
CASSNRLASSTDTQYF
>TRBJ2-1|TRBV12-5
CASGHSGTITLNEQFF
>TRBJ2-3|TRBV6-4
CASSDSAGGGADTQYF
>TRBJ2-5|TRBV6-4
CASSEATGGPQYF
>TRBJ1-3|TRBV27
CASSLGGSSGNTIYF
>TRBJ2-7|TRBV6-1
CASSERTEGSYEQYF
>TRBJ1-6|TRBV2
CASSGYRVGSPLHF
>TRBJ2-7|TRBV7-2
CASSHYTGGQAAYEQYF
>TRBJ1-1|TRBV7-9
CASSPFAGETLANTEAFF
>TRBJ1-1|TRBV27
CASSFLWSTEAFF
>TRBJ1-2|TRBV5-5
CASSLVPGNYGYTF
>TRBJ2-7|TRBV6-1
CASSEAPGAYEQYF
>TRBJ1-1|TRBV7-9
CSSSSNTEAFF
>TRBJ2-7|TRBV5-1
CARVGGPYYEQYF
>TRBJ2-6|TRBV19
CASSRQGNGGANGLTF
>TRBJ2-2|TRBV6-6
CASRSDRVYGELFF
>TRBJ1-2|TRBV11-2
CASSFAGLSNYGYTF
>TRBJ2-5|TRBV6-5
CASSYSGDRWETQYF
>TRBJ1-3|TRBV7-9
CASSLARGLENTIYF
>TRBJ2-2|TRBV28
CASTYSPGELFF
>TRBJ1-1|TRBV6-5
CASSYSGTGVAFF
>TRBJ2-7|TRBV28
CASSGVQGISHEQYF
>TRBJ2-7|TRBV11-2
CASSLDRAGEQYF
>TRBJ2-1|TRBV11-2
CASRSSGRDEQFF
>TRBJ2-7|TRBV10-3
CAISESSYEQYF
>TRBJ2-7|TRBV2
CASSGVESEQYF